The T cell receptor beta chain described here comes from a study of cytotoxic CD8 clonotypes in ibrutinib-treated CLL. Overall study context: Responses comprised some 24 partial and 2 complete; at median about 68 months, roughly 14 remained remitted and about twelve progressed.

The length of the CDR3 is 11 residues. The V end was cut by 0 bases, the J end by 9 bases, with 3 bases between. Looked up from germline, CDR1 is SNHLY and CDR2 is FYNNEI. Depth targeted 1 in 200,000 to 1 in 1 million T cells, averaging approximately 9.3x coverage per clonotype. Sequencing used immunoSEQ multiplex PCR; TCRdb keeps in-frame clones, though not all of them. This sample has about 330,000 clones, with 67% found just once. The source was PBMCs, collected after 36 months of ibrutinib treatment. The chain has TRBV2 and TRBJ2-1, with no clear D. The source is a human donor with chronic lymphocytic leukemia. CDR3 DNA: TGTGCCAGCAGTGAAGCTGGTGAGCAGTTCTTC. Translating gives CASSEAGEQFF.